This TCR beta chain was retrieved from a study of control samples from healthy donors and cancer patients. Only in-frame clones appear in the TCRdb table, and some are missing; sequencing was by immunoSEQ multiplex PCR. The table lists 120,000 to 150,000 clones, approximately 91% of them singletons. The CDR3 length is 16 residues. Germline CDR1 reads SGHRS; CDR2 reads YFSETQ. The V and J ends lost 4 bases and 0 bases, in that order; junction bases with no gene match: 7. The receptor comes from a man aged 25 to 40 in good health. Material: blood. This chain joins TRBV5-1 and TRBJ2-7; 10 nucleotides agree with TRBD2. The CDR3, as DNA: TGCGCCAGCAGCCGGGGGGCTAGCGGGAGCTCCTACGAGCAGTACTTC. Translated, it gives CASSRGASGSSYEQYF.